The 2 T cell receptor beta chains below all came from one sample that was sequenced in a study of T-cell reconstitution after alpha-beta-depleted transplantation in children. This sample's TCRbeta library carried unique molecular identifier barcodes. Via MiXCR, TCRdb re-called the PCR reads, giving one row per CDR3 protein. The profile shows nearly 250,000 distinct CDR3 sequences, roughly 8.2% of them singletons. The sample consisted of PBMCs, mostly from graft donor cells, taken 180 days after TCRalphabeta/CD19-depleted stem cell transplant. These receptors were taken from a male patient aged 10 to 17 who had a stem cell transplant for acute lymphoblastic leukemia, so the T cells may come from the graft donor.

There are many counts of this clonotype. This sequence joins TRBV7-2 and TRBJ1-6; weak D call: TRBD1 (6 bases). The CDR3 spans 16 residues. The V and J ends lost 2 bases and 0 bases respectively, with 8 bases between them. Germline lookup yields CDR1 SGHTA and CDR2 FQGNSA. The CDR3 region is CASSLQGSSYNSPLHF. For the CDR3, the DNA is TGTGCCAGCAGCTTACAGGGGAGCTCCTATAATTCACCCCTCCACTTT.

This clonotype appeared many times. The chain uses TRBV5-1 and TRBJ2-2; TRBD1 matches at 10 bases. This CDR3 region has 15 residues. The V gene's germline CDR1 is SGHRS and CDR2 YFSETQ. Trimming at V came to 2 bases and at J to 7 bases, leaving 5 bases not matched to a gene. The CDR3 sequence is CASSFGTGVNGELFF. In nucleotides, the CDR3 is TGCGCCAGCAGCTTTGGGACAGGGGTGAACGGGGAGCTGTTTTTT.